The source of this T cell receptor beta chain is a study of molecular identifiers for immune sequencing clone quantification. About the research overall: The replicate experiment used RNA from roughly 21,000 or 96,000 naive CD8 cells. This RNA was split into five aliquots, and four of them were sequenced. Study results and caveats: Highly expanded clone sizes could be underestimated through barcode sharing by identical TCR molecules.

This clonotype was seen ten or more times. Its matching antigen is unknown. TCRdb reanalysed the PCR reads using MiXCR and keeps one entry per CDR3 protein. The sample consists of 600,000 to 650,000 distinct CDR3 sequences, roughly 21% of them appearing once. Germline-derived CDR1 and CDR2 are LGHDT and YNNKEL (reference sequence). V dropped 1 base and J dropped 3 bases, with 7 bases sitting between them. The CDR3 covers 15 residues. The sample was naive CD8+ T cells from blood, with Jurkat cell RNA spiked in. Regarding subset: FACS-sorted CD8+CD4-CCR7+CD45RA+ naive T cells. This TCR came from a human donor in good health. Some libraries in this study had Jurkat cell RNA spiked in. The chain combines TRBV3-1 with TRBJ2-6; no clear D. In nucleotides, the CDR3 is TGTGCCAGCAGCCAAGCCGGTATTGGGGCCAACGTCCTGACTTTC. This encodes CASSQAGIGANVLTF.